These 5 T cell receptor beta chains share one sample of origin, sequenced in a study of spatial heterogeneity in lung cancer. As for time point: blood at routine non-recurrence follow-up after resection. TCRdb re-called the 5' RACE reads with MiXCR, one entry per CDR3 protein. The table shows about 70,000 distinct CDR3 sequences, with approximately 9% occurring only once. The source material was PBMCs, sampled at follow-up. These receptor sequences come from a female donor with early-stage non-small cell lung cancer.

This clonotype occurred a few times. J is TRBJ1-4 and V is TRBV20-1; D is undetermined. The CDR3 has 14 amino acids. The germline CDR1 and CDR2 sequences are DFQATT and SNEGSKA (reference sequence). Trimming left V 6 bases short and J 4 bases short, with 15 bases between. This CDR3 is CSAPPGSNNEKLFF. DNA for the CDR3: TGCAGTGCCCCCCCCGGGTCTAATAATGAAAAACTGTTTTTT.

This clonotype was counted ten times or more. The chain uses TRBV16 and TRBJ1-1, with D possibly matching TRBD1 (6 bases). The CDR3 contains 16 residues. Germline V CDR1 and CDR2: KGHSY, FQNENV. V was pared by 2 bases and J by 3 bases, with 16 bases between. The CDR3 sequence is CASSQVQRGAYTEAFF. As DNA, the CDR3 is TGTGCCAGCAGCCAAGTGCAGCGGGGGGCTTACACTGAAGCTTTCTTT.

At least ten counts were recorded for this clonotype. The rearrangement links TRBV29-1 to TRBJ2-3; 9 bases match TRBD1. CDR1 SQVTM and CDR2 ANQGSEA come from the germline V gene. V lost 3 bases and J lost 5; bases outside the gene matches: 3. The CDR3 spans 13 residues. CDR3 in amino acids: CSVDGTGQDTQYF. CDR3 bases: TGCAGCGTTGATGGGACAGGGCAAGATACGCAGTATTTT.

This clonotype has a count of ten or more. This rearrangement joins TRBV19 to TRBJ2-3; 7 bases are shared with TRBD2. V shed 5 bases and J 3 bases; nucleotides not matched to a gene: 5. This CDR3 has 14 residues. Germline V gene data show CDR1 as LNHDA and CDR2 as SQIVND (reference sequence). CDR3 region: CASSDAGETDTQYF. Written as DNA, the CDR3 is TGTGCCAGTAGTGATGCGGGAGAGACAGATACGCAGTATTTT.

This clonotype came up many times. In DNA form, the CDR3 reads TGTGCCAGCAGTCTCTTGGGAGGGGTTGGCAATCAGCCCCAGCATTTT. Its protein is CASSLLGGVGNQPQHF. V and J are TRBV12-3 or TRBV12-4 and TRBJ1-5; possibly TRBD1 for D (5 bases). The length of the CDR3 is 16 residues. The V end was cut by 5 bases, the J end by 2 bases, with 16 bases between.